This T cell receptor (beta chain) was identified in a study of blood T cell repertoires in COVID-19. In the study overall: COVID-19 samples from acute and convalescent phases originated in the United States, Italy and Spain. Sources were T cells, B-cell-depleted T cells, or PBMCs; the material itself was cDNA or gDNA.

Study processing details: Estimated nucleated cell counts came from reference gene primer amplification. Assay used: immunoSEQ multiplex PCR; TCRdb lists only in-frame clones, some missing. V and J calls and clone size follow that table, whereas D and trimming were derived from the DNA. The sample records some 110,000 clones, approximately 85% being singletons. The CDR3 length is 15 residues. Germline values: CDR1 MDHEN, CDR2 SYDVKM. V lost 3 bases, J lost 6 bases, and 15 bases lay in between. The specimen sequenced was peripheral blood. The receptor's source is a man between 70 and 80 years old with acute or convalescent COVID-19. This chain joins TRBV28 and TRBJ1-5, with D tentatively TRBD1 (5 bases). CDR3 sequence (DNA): TGTGCCAGCAGTTTCCTAGGGCAGGGTGGTCAGCCCCAGCATTTT. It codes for CASSFLGQGGQPQHF.